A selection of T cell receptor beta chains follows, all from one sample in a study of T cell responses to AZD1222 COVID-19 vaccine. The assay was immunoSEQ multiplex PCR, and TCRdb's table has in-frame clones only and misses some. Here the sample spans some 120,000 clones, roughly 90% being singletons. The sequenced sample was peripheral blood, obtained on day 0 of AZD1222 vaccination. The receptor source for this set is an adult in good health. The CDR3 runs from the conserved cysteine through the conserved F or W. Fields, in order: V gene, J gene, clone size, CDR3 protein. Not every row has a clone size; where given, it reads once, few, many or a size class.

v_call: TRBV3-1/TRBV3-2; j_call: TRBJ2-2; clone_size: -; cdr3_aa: CASSQVINTGELFF
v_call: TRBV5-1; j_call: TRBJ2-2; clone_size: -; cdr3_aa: CASSLPGIGELFF
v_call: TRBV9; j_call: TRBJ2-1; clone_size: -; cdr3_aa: CASSVGTGNEQFF
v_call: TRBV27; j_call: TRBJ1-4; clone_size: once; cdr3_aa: CASSLYRGTGEKLFF
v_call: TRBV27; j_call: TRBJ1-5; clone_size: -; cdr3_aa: CASSPIDRDNQPQHF
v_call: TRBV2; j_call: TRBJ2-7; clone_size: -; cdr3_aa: CASTLAGGRDEQYF
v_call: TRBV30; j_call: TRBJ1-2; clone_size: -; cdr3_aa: CAWSATGVHYTF
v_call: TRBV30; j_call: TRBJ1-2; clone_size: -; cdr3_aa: CAWSVPDPRDGYTF
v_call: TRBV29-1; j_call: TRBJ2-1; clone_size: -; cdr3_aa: CSVEKGQGAEQFF
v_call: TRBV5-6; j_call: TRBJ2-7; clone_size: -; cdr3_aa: CASSYGSGAYEQYF
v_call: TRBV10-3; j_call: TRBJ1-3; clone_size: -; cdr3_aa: CAARNGNTIYF
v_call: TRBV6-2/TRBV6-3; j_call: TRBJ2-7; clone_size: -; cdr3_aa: CASSLREPGTYEQYF
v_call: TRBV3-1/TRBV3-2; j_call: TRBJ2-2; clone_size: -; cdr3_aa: CASRPGLANTGELFF
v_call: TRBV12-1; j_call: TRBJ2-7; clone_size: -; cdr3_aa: CASRSRGEQYF
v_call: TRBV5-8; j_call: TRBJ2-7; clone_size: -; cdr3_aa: CASSLDPGPGEQYF
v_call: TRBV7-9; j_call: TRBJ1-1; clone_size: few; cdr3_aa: CDTHPTGLNTEAFF
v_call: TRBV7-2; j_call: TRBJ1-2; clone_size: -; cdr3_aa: CASRNRGTERNGYTF
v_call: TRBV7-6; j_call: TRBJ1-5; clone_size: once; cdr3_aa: CASSLAPGEQPQHF
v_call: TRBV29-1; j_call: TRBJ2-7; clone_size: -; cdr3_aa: CSVNPSGRVMHF
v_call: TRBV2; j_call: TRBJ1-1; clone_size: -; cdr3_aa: CASTNNRDTEAFF
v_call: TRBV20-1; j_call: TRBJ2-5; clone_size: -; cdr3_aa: CSAEGLETQYF
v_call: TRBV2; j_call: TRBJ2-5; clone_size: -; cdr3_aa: CASSTRTSAQETQYF
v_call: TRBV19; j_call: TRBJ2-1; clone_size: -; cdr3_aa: CASSTDRAPYNEQFF
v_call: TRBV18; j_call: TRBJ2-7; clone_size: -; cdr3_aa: CASSYDVYEQYF
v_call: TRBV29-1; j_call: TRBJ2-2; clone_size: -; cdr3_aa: CSVVGGVTGELFF
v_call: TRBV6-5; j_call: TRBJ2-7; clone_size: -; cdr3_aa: CASSYSNSYYEQYF
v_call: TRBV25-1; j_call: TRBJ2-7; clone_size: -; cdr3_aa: CASTLAGGHEQYF
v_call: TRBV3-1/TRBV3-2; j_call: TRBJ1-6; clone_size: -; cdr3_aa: CASSQDVNSPLHF
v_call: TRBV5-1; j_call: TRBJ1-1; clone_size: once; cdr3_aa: CASSLVQGGDAEAFF
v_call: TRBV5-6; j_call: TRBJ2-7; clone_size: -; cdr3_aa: CASSLVAGRVYEQYF
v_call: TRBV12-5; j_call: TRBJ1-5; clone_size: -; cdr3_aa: CASGSIQGRNQPQHF
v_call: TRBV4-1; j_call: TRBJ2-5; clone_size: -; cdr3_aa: CASSQEGLVGETQYF
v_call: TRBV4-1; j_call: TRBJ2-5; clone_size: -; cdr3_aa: CASSPSGAGGPSNQETQYF
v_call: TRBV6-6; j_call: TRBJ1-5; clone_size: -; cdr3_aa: CASSVGQGANQPQHF
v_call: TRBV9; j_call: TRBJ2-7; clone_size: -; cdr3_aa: CASSVAPALSYEQYF
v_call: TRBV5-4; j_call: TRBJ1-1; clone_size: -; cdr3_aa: CASRVQGGGTEAFF
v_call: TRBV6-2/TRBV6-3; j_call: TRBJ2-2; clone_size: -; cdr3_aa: CASSPRDRLDMGELFF
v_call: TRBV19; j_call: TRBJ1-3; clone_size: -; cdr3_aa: CASSMGAGNTIYF
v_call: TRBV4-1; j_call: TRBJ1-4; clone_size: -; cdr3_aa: CASSQAGATNEKLFF
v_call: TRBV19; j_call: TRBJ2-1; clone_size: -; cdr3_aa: CASSPRLTGNHEQFF
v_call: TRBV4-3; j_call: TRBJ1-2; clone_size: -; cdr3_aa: CASSQGTMDRGVYGYTF